This is a list of T cell receptor beta chains from one sample in a study of cytomegalovirus exposure and HLA in healthy donors. The data were produced by immunoSEQ multiplex PCR, yet TCRdb's version contains in-frame clones alone and is incomplete. The sample contains about 99,000 clones, 75% to 80% of which appear only once. What was sequenced was PBMCs. The receptors come from a man in his fifties or sixties in good health and CMV-seropositive. The CDR3 runs from the conserved cysteine through the conserved F or W.

>TRBV6-5|TRBJ2-3
CASSYRAGGPDTQYF
>TRBV5-1|TRBJ2-2
CASSFGLAGADGELFF
>TRBV4-1|TRBJ2-6
CASSQDGTGSSGANVLTF
>TRBV4-1|TRBJ1-2
CASRTGVGGRHGYTF
>TRBV29-1|TRBJ1-2
CSVVGAGYTF
>TRBV4-2|TRBJ2-1
CASSHTFDQGGEQFF
>TRBV2|TRBJ1-5
CASTTTGGNQPQHF
>TRBV5-6|TRBJ2-1
CASSPPGGGGNNEQFF
>TRBV4-1|TRBJ1-2
CASSPGVGYTF
>TRBV29-1|TRBJ2-7
CSVGKDRYEQYF
>TRBV19|TRBJ1-3
CASSLLDRDLNTIYF
>TRBV7-2|TRBJ1-1
CASSFSGDTEAFF
>TRBV5-1|TRBJ2-1
CASSLGAGGGAYNEQFF
>TRBV5-5|TRBJ1-2
CASSLSDSYGYTF
>TRBV5-4|TRBJ2-3
CASSLGTGPTDTQYF
>TRBV30|TRBJ2-5
CAWYGRGGETQYF
>TRBV5-8|TRBJ1-2
CASSPTEGGRYGYTF
>TRBV12-2|TRBJ2-4
CASRTSSSGTEPLLAKNIQYF
>TRBV19|TRBJ2-1
CASSIGAGGRNEQFF
>TRBV5-4|TRBJ2-1
CASSSGQGAGEQFF
>TRBV11-2|TRBJ2-7
CASSYRGGPPDYEQYF
>TRBV27|TRBJ2-1
CASSPTGVAYNEQFF
>TRBV12-5|TRBJ2-5
CASALQETQYF
>TRBV6-4|TRBJ2-5
CASSGGVWGFAETQYF
>TRBV7-9|TRBJ2-1
CASSLGPDRENEQFF
>TRBV18|TRBJ2-1
CASSPMEGPDSGNEQFF
>TRBV4-3|TRBJ1-4
CASSQVWGTGGEKLFF
>TRBV18|TRBJ2-3
CASSPAGADTQYF
>TRBV7-6|TRBJ1-2
CASSPGQSGGYTF
>TRBV4-3|TRBJ1-2
CASSQEWTRPYGYTF
>TRBV12-5|TRBJ1-4
CASGLTRTGRNEKLFF
>TRBV5-1|TRBJ1-6
CASREEVDSPLHF
>TRBV6-5|TRBJ1-1
CASRTNQGSTEAFF
>TRBV7-2|TRBJ1-1
CASSSRSGQGPEAFF
>TRBV19|TRBJ1-2
CASRNPSTGTGVGYTF